This T cell receptor beta chain was obtained from a study of T cells after yellow fever vaccination. Study-wide background: Low-cell-number fractions underwent preparation using SMART-Seq v4 Ultra Low Input. Points from the study as a whole: Detected again after the booster were most primary-vaccination clones, at about 96% CD4 and approximately 90% CD8.

The TCR cDNA carried a universal primer site and UMIs from 5'RACE template switching. TCRdb processed the 5' RACE reads anew with MiXCR; each CDR3 protein has one entry. The sample holds some 500,000 distinct CDR3 sequences; roughly 12% are singletons and the top ten take over 11%. This clonotype appeared a single time. Its cognate antigen is unknown. This TCR was sampled from a man aged 25 to 40 who received the YFV17D yellow fever vaccine. Material: PBMCs, obtained on the day of the yellow fever booster vaccination.

The CDR3 is CSARVLGNEKLFF. The CDR3 region has the DNA TGCAGTGCTAGAGTGCTCGGAAATGAAAAACTGTTTTTT. V is TRBV20-1 and J is TRBJ1-4; D is unresolved. V was trimmed by 1 base and J by 5 bases, leaving 8 bases between them. This CDR3 has 13 residues. Germline V gene data show CDR1 as DFQATT and CDR2 as SNEGSKA (reference sequence).